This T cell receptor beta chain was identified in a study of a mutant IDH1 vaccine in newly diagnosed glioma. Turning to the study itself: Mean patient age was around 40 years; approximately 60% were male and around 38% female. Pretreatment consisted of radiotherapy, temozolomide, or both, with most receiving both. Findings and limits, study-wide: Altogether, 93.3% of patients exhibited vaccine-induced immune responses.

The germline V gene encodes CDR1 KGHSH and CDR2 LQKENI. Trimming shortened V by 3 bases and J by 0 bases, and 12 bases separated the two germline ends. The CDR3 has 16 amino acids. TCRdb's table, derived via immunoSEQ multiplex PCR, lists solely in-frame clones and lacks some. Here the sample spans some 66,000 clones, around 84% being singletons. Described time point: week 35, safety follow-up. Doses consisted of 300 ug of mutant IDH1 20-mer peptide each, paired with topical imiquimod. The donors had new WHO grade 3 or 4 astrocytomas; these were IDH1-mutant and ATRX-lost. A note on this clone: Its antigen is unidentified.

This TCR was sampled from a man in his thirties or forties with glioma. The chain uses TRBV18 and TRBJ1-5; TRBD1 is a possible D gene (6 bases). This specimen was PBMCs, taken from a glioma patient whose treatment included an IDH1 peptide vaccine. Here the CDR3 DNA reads TGTGCCAGCTCACCCGGGACACCAACTAGCAATCAGCCCCAGCATTTT. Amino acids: CASSPGTPTSNQPQHF.